The rows below give T cell receptor beta chains drawn from one sample of a study of memory CD4+ T cells and cytomegalovirus serostatus. Sequencing was performed with immunoSEQ multiplex PCR; in TCRdb, only in-frame clones are kept and a portion is missing. The sample has tens of thousands of clones, over 70% seen once. The material sequenced was memory CD4+ T cells from blood. The receptors were gathered from an adult in good health and CMV-seronegative. Both conserved end residues are part of each CDR3. A D gene is named only where the DNA matches it firmly. Rows give clone size only sometimes, using once, few, many, or a class for an expanded clone.

j_call	v_call	clone_size	d_call	cdr3_aa	cdr3_nt
TRBJ2-7	TRBV7-2	-	-	CASSLAGGYAYEQYF	TGTGCCAGCAGCTTAGCCGGGGGTTACGCCTACGAGCAGTACTTC
TRBJ1-1	TRBV29-1	medium-sized	TRBD1	CSVPTGGMNTEAFF	TGCAGCGTTCCGACAGGGGGGATGAACACTGAAGCTTTCTTT
TRBJ2-1	TRBV5-1	-	TRBD1	CASSLSSGGYNEQFF	TGCGCCAGCAGCTTGTCCTCAGGGGGCTACAATGAGCAGTTCTTC
TRBJ1-5	TRBV7-3	-	-	CASSTRPGNNQPQHF	TGTGCCAGCAGCACACGGCCGGGGAACAATCAGCCCCAGCATTTT
TRBJ2-3	TRBV10-3	-	TRBD1	CAISESKRGQGTDTQYF	TGTGCCATCAGTGAGTCGAAGAGGGGGCAGGGCACAGATACGCAGTATTTT
TRBJ1-5	TRBV19	-	-	CASIGRGDRNQPQHF	TGTGCCAGTATCGGCAGGGGAGACCGCAATCAGCCCCAGCATTTT
TRBJ2-7	TRBV19	-	-	CASSSTDKYEQYF	TGTGCCAGTAGTTCTACAGATAAATACGAGCAGTACTTC
TRBJ1-5	TRBV6-6	-	-	CASSYGWVESNQPQHF	TGTGCCAGCAGTTACGGCTGGGTGGAGAGCAATCAGCCCCAGCATTTT
TRBJ2-3	TRBV6-1	-	TRBD2	CASTPRLADTDTQYF	TGTGCCAGCACTCCCAGACTAGCGGACACAGATACGCAGTATTTT
TRBJ1-3	TRBV5-6	-	-	CASGLQGNSGNTIYF	TGTGCCAGCGGCCTCCAGGGGAACTCTGGAAACACCATATATTTT
TRBJ1-2	TRBV6-1	-	-	CASSDQGIPNGGYTF	TGTGCCAGCAGTGACCAGGGAATACCTAATGGGGGCTACACCTTC
TRBJ2-1	TRBV7-3	-	TRBD2	CASSLAGGYNNEQFF	TGTGCCAGCAGCTTAGCGGGGGGGTACAACAATGAGCAGTTCTTC
TRBJ1-2	TRBV7-9	once	-	CASSFTGNGYTF	TGTGCCAGCAGCTTTACGGGGAATGGCTACACCTTC
TRBJ1-5	TRBV28	-	-	CASSFSDRGNQPQHF	TGTGCCAGCAGTTTCTCGGATCGGGGCAATCAGCCCCAGCATTTT
TRBJ2-1	TRBV6-6	-	TRBD2	CASTKTSGSYNEQFF	TGTGCCAGCACGAAAACTAGCGGGAGTTACAATGAGCAGTTCTTC
TRBJ1-1	TRBV4-2	few	TRBD1	CASSQSPTGRGTEAFF	TGTGCCAGCAGCCAATCTCCGACAGGGAGGGGCACTGAAGCTTTCTTT
TRBJ2-5	TRBV12-5	-	TRBD1	CASGLVLGTGTSETQYF	TGTGCTAGTGGTTTGGTACTGGGGACAGGGACGTCGGAGACCCAGTACTTC
TRBJ2-5	TRBV28	once	-	CASTTVGETQYF	TGTGCCAGCACCACGGTAGGAGAGACCCAGTACTTC
TRBJ2-7	TRBV29-1	-	-	CSVEESSYEQYF	TGCAGCGTTGAGGAGAGCTCCTACGAGCAGTACTTC
TRBJ1-1	TRBV7-8	-	-	CASSLARMNTEAFF	TGTGCCAGCAGCTTAGCCAGGATGAACACTGAAGCTTTCTTT
TRBJ2-7	TRBV13	-	TRBD2	CASSLGLALDEQYF	TGTGCCAGCAGCTTGGGACTAGCTTTGGACGAGCAGTACTTC
TRBJ2-7	TRBV7-2	-	-	CASSFSRSSYEQYF	TGTGCCAGCAGCTTCTCTAGAAGCTCCTACGAGCAGTACTTC
TRBJ2-5	TRBV14	-	TRBD1	CASSLRDRVYETQYF	TGTGCCAGCAGCCTTCGGGACAGGGTATACGAGACCCAGTACTTC
TRBJ2-5	TRBV7-2	few	-	CASTLNGQETQYF	TGTGCCAGCACCTTAAATGGGCAAGAGACCCAGTACTTC
TRBJ2-5	TRBV28	-	TRBD2	CASSFSGRGETQYF	TGTGCCAGCAGTTTCAGTGGGAGGGGAGAGACCCAGTACTTC
TRBJ2-7	TRBV27	few	TRBD1	CASRARSLQLGDRLYEQYF	TGTGCCAGCAGGGCTCGGAGCCTACAGCTAGGGGACAGACTCTACGAGCAGTACTTC
TRBJ1-5	TRBV6-1	medium-sized	-	CASSPQYEQPQHF	TGTGCCAGCAGCCCCCAATATGAGCAGCCCCAGCATTTT
TRBJ1-1	TRBV6-6	once	-	CASSYGDNTNTEAFF	TGTGCCAGCAGTTACGGGGACAACACTAACACTGAAGCTTTCTTT
TRBJ1-2	TRBV5-6	-	-	CASSSLAGTYTF	TGTGCCAGCAGCTCATTAGCAGGGACCTACACCTTC
TRBJ1-1	TRBV9	-	-	CASGGTMNTEAFF	TGTGCCAGCGGAGGGACAATGAACACTGAAGCTTTCTTT
TRBJ2-7	TRBV6-1	-	-	CASSAVTGPIEQYF	TGTGCCAGCAGCGCTGTTACTGGTCCTATCGAGCAGTACTTC
TRBJ1-1	TRBV6-5	-	TRBD1	CASRGTGRTEAFF	TGTGCCAGCAGGGGGACAGGGAGGACTGAAGCTTTCTTT
TRBJ1-1	TRBV6-5	few	-	CASLNPPRTEAFF	TGTGCCAGCTTAAACCCCCCACGAACTGAAGCTTTCTTT
TRBJ2-1	TRBV4-1	-	TRBD2	CASSREPGTSDPNEQFF	TGCGCCAGCAGCCGAGAGCCCGGGACTAGCGACCCCAATGAGCAGTTCTTC
TRBJ2-7	TRBV7-2	-	-	CASSFLPGGFEQYF	TGTGCCAGCAGCTTTTTGCCCGGGGGTTTCGAGCAGTACTTC
TRBJ1-5	TRBV2	-	TRBD1	CASRAQGRGQPQHF	TGTGCCAGCAGGGCACAGGGGAGGGGTCAGCCCCAGCATTTT
TRBJ1-3	TRBV4-1	-	-	CASSQEVGTRNTIYF	TGCGCCAGCAGCCAAGAGGTGGGCACAAGAAACACCATATATTTT
TRBJ1-2	TRBV10-1	-	-	CASRGTVANYGYTF	TGCGCCAGCAGGGGGACGGTAGCTAACTATGGCTACACCTTC
TRBJ1-3	TRBV27	-	-	CASRGGGTANTIYF	TGTGCCAGCAGGGGGGGCGGGACCGCAAACACCATATATTTT
TRBJ1-4	TRBV6-5	-	TRBD1	CASSARDRGGKLFF	TGTGCCAGCAGTGCTCGGGACAGGGGGGGAAAACTGTTTTTT
TRBJ1-3	TRBV12-5	-	TRBD1	CASGPQGGNSGNTIYF	TGTGCTAGTGGCCCCCAGGGGGGCAACTCTGGAAACACCATATATTTT
TRBJ1-2	TRBV10-3	-	-	CAIMTGREDYGYTF	TGTGCCATCATGACCGGGAGAGAGGACTATGGCTACACCTTC
TRBJ1-2	TRBV7-2	-	TRBD1	CASSAQGAGAHGYTF	TGTGCCAGCAGCGCGCAGGGGGCGGGGGCCCATGGCTACACCTTC
TRBJ2-7	TRBV10-3	-	-	CAISGQDSYEQYF	TGTGCCATCAGTGGACAGGACTCCTACGAGCAGTACTTC
TRBJ2-1	TRBV7-2	-	-	CASSKNPYQAYNEQFF	TGTGCCAGCAGCAAGAACCCTTACCAGGCCTACAATGAGCAGTTCTTC
TRBJ1-3	TRBV7-2	-	TRBD1	CASSFGGGAGNTIYF	TGTGCCAGCAGCTTTGGAGGGGGCGCAGGAAACACCATATATTTT
TRBJ2-7	TRBV7-2	few	TRBD2	CASSWILAGGKNEQYF	TGTGCCAGCAGCTGGATACTAGCGGGGGGAAAAAACGAGCAGTACTTC
TRBJ1-1	TRBV5-1	few	-	CASSQHWDTEAFF	TGCGCCAGCAGCCAACATTGGGACACTGAAGCTTTCTTT
TRBJ2-7	TRBV10-2	-	-	CASSESATEQYF	TGCGCCAGCAGTGAGTCGGCAACCGAGCAGTACTTC
TRBJ2-2	TRBV6-1	-	TRBD1	CASSQDRGRPGELFF	TGTGCCAGCAGTCAGGACAGGGGGCGCCCCGGGGAGCTGTTTTTT
TRBJ2-1	TRBV19	-	TRBD2	CASSRGGPYNEQFF	TGTGCCAGTAGTCGCGGGGGGCCTTACAATGAGCAGTTCTTC
TRBJ1-1	TRBV4-2	-	TRBD1	CASSQVAGGTGYTEAFF	TGTGCCAGCAGCCAAGTTGCAGGCGGGACAGGGTACACTGAAGCTTTCTTT
TRBJ1-2	TRBV6-6	-	TRBD1	CASSSGQGKGPYGYTF	TGTGCCAGCAGTTCGGGACAGGGGAAAGGTCCGTATGGCTACACCTTC
TRBJ1-5	TRBV4-3	-	-	CASSQDPGWSNQPQHF	TGCGCCAGCAGCCAAGATCCTGGTTGGAGCAATCAGCCCCAGCATTTT
TRBJ2-5	TRBV27	-	-	CASSLRQKETQYF	TGTGCCAGCAGTTTACGACAGAAAGAGACCCAGTACTTC